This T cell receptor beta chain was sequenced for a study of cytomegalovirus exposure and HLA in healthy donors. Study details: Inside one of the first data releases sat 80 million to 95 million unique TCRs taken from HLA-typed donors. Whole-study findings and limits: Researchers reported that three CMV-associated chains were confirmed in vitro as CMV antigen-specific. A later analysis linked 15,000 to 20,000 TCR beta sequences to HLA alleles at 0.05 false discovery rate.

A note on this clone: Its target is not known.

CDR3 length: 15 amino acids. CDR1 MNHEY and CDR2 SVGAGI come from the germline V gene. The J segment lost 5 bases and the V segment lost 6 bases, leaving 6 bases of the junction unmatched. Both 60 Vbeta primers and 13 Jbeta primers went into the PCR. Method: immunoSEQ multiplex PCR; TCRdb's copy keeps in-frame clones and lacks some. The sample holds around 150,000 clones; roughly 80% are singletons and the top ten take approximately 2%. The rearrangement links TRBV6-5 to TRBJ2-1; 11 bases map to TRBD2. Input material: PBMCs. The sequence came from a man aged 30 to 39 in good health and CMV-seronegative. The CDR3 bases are TGTGCCAGCAGCCGACTAGCGGGGAGTCACAATGAGCAGTTCTTC. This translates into CASSRLAGSHNEQFF.